The sequence of this T cell receptor beta chain was determined in a study of cytotoxic CD8 clonotypes in ibrutinib-treated CLL. Study-level findings and limits: Baseline-level clonality went beyond age-matched healthy donors and moved in step with circulating CD8+ T-cell counts.

TCRdb's table, derived via immunoSEQ multiplex PCR, lists solely in-frame clones and lacks some. Of 33,000 or so clones listed, approximately 51% were seen once; the top ten hold under 20%. V lost 4 bases and J lost 11, with 23 bases in between. The V gene's germline CDR1 is MGHRA and CDR2 YSYEKL. This CDR3 has 15 amino acids. This clone was recorded a few times. What it binds is not known. Sequencing was performed on PBMCs, taken before ibrutinib treatment. The TCR originated in a human donor with chronic lymphocytic leukemia. The chain carries TRBV4-1 and TRBJ1-2; D might be TRBD1 (6 bases). CDR3 coding DNA: TGCGCCAGCAGCCTTCCCCCGGGGGGACAAAATATATACACCTTC. It codes for CASSLPPGGQNIYTF.